A selection of T cell receptor beta chains follows, all from one sample in a study of blood T cell repertoires in COVID-19. Here immunoSEQ multiplex PCR was the method, and the copy in TCRdb shows in-frame clones only, minus some. The sample consists of fewer than 350,000 clones, 70% to 90% of them appearing once. The sequenced sample consisted of PBMCs or T cells enriched from blood (not recorded which). The receptors were sampled from a man aged 25 to 45 who had recovered from COVID-19. Both conserved end residues are part of each CDR3. The D gene is left open where the match is weak. For some rows the clone size is stated as once, few or many, or as a class when expanded; others skip it.

abundance	v_gene	d_gene	j_gene	CDR3aa	CDR3nt
.	TRBV6-5	.	TRBJ1-3	CATSRLQNSGNTIYF	TGTGCCACCTCCCGACTGCAGAACTCTGGAAACACCATATATTTT
.	TRBV6-2/TRBV6-3	.	TRBJ1-1	CASSRAMNTEAFF	TGTGCCAGCAGTCGCGCAATGAACACTGAAGCTTTCTTT
.	TRBV5-1	TRBD2	TRBJ2-1	CASSLLSLLAGNNEQFF	TGCGCCAGCAGCTTGTTGAGCTTGCTAGCGGGGAACAATGAGCAGTTCTTC
.	TRBV5-1	.	TRBJ1-1	CASRDSQMNTEAFF	TGCGCCAGCAGGGACAGCCAAATGAACACTGAAGCTTTCTTT
.	TRBV2	TRBD1	TRBJ1-2	CARDLTGGYGYTF	TGTGCCAGAGACCTGACAGGGGGGTATGGCTACACCTTC
.	TRBV27	.	TRBJ1-6	CASSPISVRGIQFMAPLHF	TGTGCCAGCAGTCCAATCTCCGTCAGGGGTATCCAATTCATGGCGCCCCTCCACTTT
.	TRBV27	.	TRBJ2-2	CASSFWQNTGELFF	TGTGCCAGCAGTTTTTGGCAGAACACCGGGGAGCTGTTTTTT
.	TRBV5-4	TRBD1	TRBJ2-7	CASSLFEGAEQYF	TGTGCCAGCAGCTTATTCGAGGGGGCCGAGCAGTACTTC
.	TRBV7-9	.	TRBJ1-2	CASSLGMGQSSGGYTF	TGTGCCAGCAGCTTAGGTATGGGACAAAGTTCGGGTGGCTACACCTTC
.	TRBV6-5	.	TRBJ2-7	CASSYGPRVSYEQYF	TGTGCCAGCAGTTACGGGCCCAGGGTCTCCTACGAGCAGTACTTC
.	TRBV5-6	.	TRBJ2-7	CASSFLSGQLGAEQYF	TGTGCCAGCAGCTTTTTGAGCGGACAGTTGGGGGCCGAGCAGTACTTC
.	TRBV30	TRBD2	TRBJ2-3	CAWSSSTGTSFRTDTQYF	TGTGCCTGGAGTTCGAGCACCGGGACTAGCTTTCGCACAGATACGCAGTATTTT
.	TRBV4-2	.	TRBJ1-4	CASSPNTVTTNEKLFF	TGTGCCAGCAGCCCAAATACGGTCACAACTAATGAAAAACTGTTTTTT
.	TRBV7-2	.	TRBJ2-3	CASSLLRRLTDTQYF	TGTGCCAGCAGCCTACTCAGACGACTCACAGATACGCAGTATTTT
.	TRBV5-1	TRBD1	TRBJ1-1	CASSPGTATGRAFF	TGCGCCAGCAGCCCTGGGACAGCGACCGGCAGAGCTTTCTTT
.	TRBV12-3/TRBV12-4	.	TRBJ1-1	CASQRAPNTEAFF	TGTGCCAGCCAAAGAGCGCCTAACACTGAAGCTTTCTTT
.	TRBV5-1	.	TRBJ2-5	CASSLAGGEETQYF	TGCGCCAGCAGCTTGGCTGGGGGCGAAGAGACCCAGTACTTC
.	TRBV15	TRBD2	TRBJ2-2	CATSERPLAGATEGLFF	TGTGCCACCAGCGAACGACCACTAGCGGGGGCCACCGAAGGGCTGTTTTTT
.	TRBV6-5	.	TRBJ2-5	CASRQRVGETQYF	TGTGCCAGCAGACAGAGGGTGGGAGAGACCCAGTACTTC
.	TRBV7-9	.	TRBJ2-5	CASTNLIGGGEGTQYF	TGTGCCAGCACCAACCTCATAGGGGGGGGCGAGGGGACCCAGTACTTC
few	TRBV9	.	TRBJ2-1	CASSVGGGSSYNEQFF	TGTGCCAGCAGCGTAGGAGGGGGTAGCTCCTACAATGAGCAGTTCTTC
.	TRBV6-4	.	TRBJ1-4	CASSEGGGSNEKLFF	TGTGCCAGCAGTGAAGGAGGTGGCTCGAATGAAAAACTGTTTTTT
.	TRBV4-1	TRBD1	TRBJ1-3	CASSQGQPGNTIYF	TGCGCCAGCAGCCAGGGACAGCCCGGAAACACCATATATTTT
.	TRBV4-1	TRBD2	TRBJ2-3	CASSQARLAGGSMLIADTQYF	TGCGCCAGCAGCCAAGCGAGACTAGCGGGGGGATCTATGCTCATCGCAGATACGCAGTATTTT
.	TRBV30	.	TRBJ1-2	CAWRGRANNYGYTF	TGTGCCTGGAGGGGGAGAGCTAACAACTATGGCTACACCTTC
.	TRBV5-1	.	TRBJ2-5	CASSLEVGGRETQYF	TGCGCCAGCAGCCTGGAGGTGGGGGGAAGAGAGACCCAGTACTTC
.	TRBV10-3	.	TRBJ2-1	CATRELSGNLGNEQFF	TGTGCCACCAGAGAGTTGAGCGGAAATCTGGGTAATGAGCAGTTCTTC
.	TRBV5-1	.	TRBJ2-4	CASSIDRELAKNIQYF	TGCGCCAGCAGCATAGACAGAGAACTAGCCAAAAACATTCAGTACTTC
.	TRBV24-1	.	TRBJ2-7	CATSSPQGPYEQYF	TGTGCCACCAGTAGTCCACAGGGCCCCTACGAGCAGTACTTC
.	TRBV19	.	TRBJ1-1	CASSPGSPAEAFF	TGTGCCAGTTCCCCGGGGAGCCCCGCCGAAGCTTTCTTT
.	TRBV12-3/TRBV12-4	.	TRBJ2-1	CASSTLRLEQFF	TGTGCCAGCAGCACTCTCCGATTGGAGCAGTTCTTC
.	TRBV25-1	.	TRBJ1-1	CASSESSRPPTEAFF	TGTGCCAGCAGTGAATCGAGCAGGCCCCCCACTGAAGCTTTCTTT
.	TRBV3-1/TRBV3-2	.	TRBJ1-1	CASSQAGVRTEAFF	TGTGCCAGCAGTCAGGCGGGCGTTCGGACTGAAGCTTTCTTT
.	TRBV30	.	TRBJ1-4	CAWSLAATNEKLFF	TGTGCCTGGAGTCTGGCAGCGACTAATGAAAAACTGTTTTTT
.	TRBV30	.	TRBJ1-6	CAWTPGLAYNSPLHF	TGTGCCTGGACCCCTGGACTCGCCTATAATTCACCCCTCCACTTT
.	TRBV2	TRBD1	TRBJ1-1	CASNGQGVEAFF	TGTGCCAGCAACGGACAGGGGGTTGAAGCTTTCTTT
.	TRBV19	.	TRBJ1-2	CASTPGYGYTF	TGTGCCAGTACGCCGGGCTATGGCTACACCTTC
.	TRBV3-1/TRBV3-2	.	TRBJ1-5	CASSQAGGGGDQPQHF	TGTGCCAGCAGCCAAGCAGGTGGGGGAGGCGATCAGCCCCAGCATTTT
.	TRBV7-2	.	TRBJ2-5	CASTRSTGETQYF	TGTGCCAGCACCCGGTCGACGGGAGAGACCCAGTACTTC
once	TRBV29-1	.	TRBJ2-7	CSVKGGGGYEQYF	TGCAGCGTTAAAGGCGGGGGCGGTTACGAGCAGTACTTC
once	TRBV3-1/TRBV3-2	.	TRBJ1-6	CASSQWGTSGPNSPLHF	TGTGCCAGCAGCCAATGGGGGACTTCGGGACCTAATTCACCCCTCCACTTT
.	TRBV11-1	.	TRBJ2-3	CASSSTISDADTQYF	TGTGCCAGCAGCTCCACTATATCAGACGCAGATACGCAGTATTTT
few	TRBV30	.	TRBJ1-4	CAWSPGATNEKLFF	TGTGCCTGGAGTCCGGGTGCAACTAATGAAAAACTGTTTTTT
few	TRBV7-9	.	TRBJ1-4	CASSPTRAAKEKLFF	TGTGCCAGCAGCCCGACGAGGGCGGCTAAAGAAAAACTGTTTTTT
few	TRBV3-1/TRBV3-2	TRBD1	TRBJ1-1	CASRDRGSFWAEAFF	TGTGCCAGCAGAGACAGGGGTTCTTTTTGGGCTGAAGCTTTCTTT
.	TRBV2	.	TRBJ1-2	CASRALQGNYGYTF	TGTGCCAGCAGGGCCTTGCAGGGTAACTATGGCTACACCTTC
few	TRBV4-2	TRBD1	TRBJ2-5	CASSHPNRDREETQYF	TGTGCCAGCAGCCACCCGAACCGGGACAGGGAAGAGACCCAGTACTTC
.	TRBV7-8	.	TRBJ2-5	CASSLDRVGGETQYF	TGTGCCAGCAGCTTAGATAGAGTCGGAGGGGAGACCCAGTACTTC
.	TRBV24-1	.	TRBJ1-2	CATSDSTGYYTF	TGTGCCACCAGTGATTCCACAGGGTACTACACCTTC
once	TRBV5-1	TRBD1	TRBJ1-5	CASSLDAGQGHQPQHF	TGCGCCAGCAGCTTGGATGCGGGACAGGGGCATCAGCCCCAGCATTTT